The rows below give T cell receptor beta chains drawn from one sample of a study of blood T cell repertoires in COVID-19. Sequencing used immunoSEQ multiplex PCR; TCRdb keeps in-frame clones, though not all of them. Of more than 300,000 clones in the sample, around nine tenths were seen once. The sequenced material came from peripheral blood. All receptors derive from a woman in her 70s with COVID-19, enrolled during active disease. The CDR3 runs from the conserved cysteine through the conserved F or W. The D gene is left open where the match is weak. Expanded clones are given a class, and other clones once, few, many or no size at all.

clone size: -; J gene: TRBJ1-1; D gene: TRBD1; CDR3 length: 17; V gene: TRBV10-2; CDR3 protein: CASLRIRDRVQNTEAFF; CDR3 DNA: TGCGCCAGCCTCCGTATCCGGGACAGAGTTCAGAACACTGAAGCTTTCTTT
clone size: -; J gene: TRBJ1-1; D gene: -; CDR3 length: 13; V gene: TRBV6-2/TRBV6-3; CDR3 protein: CASSPPGYTEAFF; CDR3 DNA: TGTGCCAGCAGTCCACCAGGGTACACTGAAGCTTTCTTT
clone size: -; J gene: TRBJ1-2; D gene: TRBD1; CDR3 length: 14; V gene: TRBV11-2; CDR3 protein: CASSLDGQGGGYTF; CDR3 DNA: TGTGCCAGCAGCTTAGACGGACAGGGCGGGGGCTACACCTTC
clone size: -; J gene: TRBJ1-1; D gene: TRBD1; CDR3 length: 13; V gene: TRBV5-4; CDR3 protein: CASSFTGVTEAFF; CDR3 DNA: TGTGCCAGCAGCTTTACAGGGGTCACTGAAGCTTTCTTT
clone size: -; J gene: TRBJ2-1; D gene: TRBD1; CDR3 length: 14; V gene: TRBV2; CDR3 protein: CASKKGQGVNEQFF; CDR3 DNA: TGTGCCAGCAAAAAGGGACAGGGGGTCAATGAGCAGTTCTTC
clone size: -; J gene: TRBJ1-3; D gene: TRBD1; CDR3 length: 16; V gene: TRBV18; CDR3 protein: CASSPSQGSSGNTIYF; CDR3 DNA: TGTGCCAGCTCACCCTCACAGGGGAGCTCTGGAAACACCATATATTTT
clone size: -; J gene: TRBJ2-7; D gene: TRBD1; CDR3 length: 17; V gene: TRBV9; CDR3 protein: CASSVEAAGGSSYEQYF; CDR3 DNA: TGTGCCAGCAGCGTAGAGGCTGCAGGGGGCTCCTCCTACGAGCAGTACTTC
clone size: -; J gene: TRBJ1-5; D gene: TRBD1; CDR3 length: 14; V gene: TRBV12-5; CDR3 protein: CASGYGTGDQPQHF; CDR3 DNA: TGTGCTAGTGGTTATGGGACAGGGGATCAGCCCCAGCATTTT
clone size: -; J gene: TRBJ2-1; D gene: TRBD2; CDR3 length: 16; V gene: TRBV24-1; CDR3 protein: CATSDSAGGAHNEQFF; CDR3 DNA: TGTGCCACCAGTGACTCGGCGGGGGGCGCCCACAATGAGCAGTTCTTC
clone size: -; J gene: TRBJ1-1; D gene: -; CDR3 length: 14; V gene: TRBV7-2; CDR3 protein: CASSFQGDYTEAFF; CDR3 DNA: TGTGCCAGCAGCTTTCAGGGTGATTACACTGAAGCTTTCTTT
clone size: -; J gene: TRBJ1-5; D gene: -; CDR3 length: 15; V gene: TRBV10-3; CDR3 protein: CAISDGGNVNQPQHF; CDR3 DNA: TGTGCCATCAGTGACGGGGGGAACGTCAATCAGCCCCAGCATTTT
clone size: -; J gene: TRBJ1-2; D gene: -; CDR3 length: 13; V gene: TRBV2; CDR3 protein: CASSGQLNYGYTF; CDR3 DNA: TGTGCCAGCAGCGGACAGCTTAACTATGGCTACACCTTC
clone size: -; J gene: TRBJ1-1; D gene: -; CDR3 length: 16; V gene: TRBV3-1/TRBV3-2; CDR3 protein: CASSRLAGASNTEAFF; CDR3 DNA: TGTGCCAGCAGCCGGTTGGCGGGGGCGAGCAACACTGAAGCTTTCTTT
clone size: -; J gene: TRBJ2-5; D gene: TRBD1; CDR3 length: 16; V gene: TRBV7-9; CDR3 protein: CASSSRGGQVQETQYF; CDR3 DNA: TGTGCCAGCAGCTCGAGAGGGGGCCAAGTTCAAGAGACCCAGTACTTC
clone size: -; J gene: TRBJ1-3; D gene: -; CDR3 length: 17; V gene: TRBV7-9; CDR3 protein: CASSLPGTHPSGNTIYF; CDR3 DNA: TGTGCCAGCAGCTTACCCGGGACACATCCCTCTGGAAACACCATATATTTT
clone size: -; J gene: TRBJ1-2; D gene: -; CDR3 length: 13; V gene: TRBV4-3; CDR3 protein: CASSQDRRNGYTF; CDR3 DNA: TGCGCCAGCAGCCAAGATCGGAGGAATGGCTACACCTTC
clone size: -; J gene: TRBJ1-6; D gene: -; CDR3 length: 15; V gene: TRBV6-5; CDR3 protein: CASTPGGSYNSPLHF; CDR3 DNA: TGTGCCAGCACCCCGGGAGGGTCCTATAATTCACCCCTCCACTTT
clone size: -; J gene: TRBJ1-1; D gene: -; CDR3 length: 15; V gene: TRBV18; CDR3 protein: CASSPRDIMNTEAFF; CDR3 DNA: TGTGCCAGCTCACCAAGGGACATAATGAACACTGAAGCTTTCTTT
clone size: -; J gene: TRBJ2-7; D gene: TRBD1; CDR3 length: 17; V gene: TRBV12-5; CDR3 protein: CASGFPEGQGASYEQYF; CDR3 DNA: TGTGCTAGTGGTTTCCCCGAGGGACAGGGGGCTTCCTACGAGCAGTACTTC
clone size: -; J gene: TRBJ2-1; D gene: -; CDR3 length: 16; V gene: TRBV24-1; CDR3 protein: CATSSKRTPSYNEQFF; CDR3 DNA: TGTGCCACCAGCTCTAAAAGGACTCCCTCCTACAATGAGCAGTTCTTC
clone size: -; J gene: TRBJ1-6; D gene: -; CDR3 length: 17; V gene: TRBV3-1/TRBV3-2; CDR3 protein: CASSQGRQGRGNSPLHF; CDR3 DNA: TGTGCCAGCAGCCAAGGTCGTCAGGGCAGAGGTAATTCACCCCTCCACTTT
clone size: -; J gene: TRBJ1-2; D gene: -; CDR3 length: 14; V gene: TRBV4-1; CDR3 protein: CASSPGSAIYGYTF; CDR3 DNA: TGCGCCAGCAGCCCAGGATCCGCCATCTATGGCTACACCTTC
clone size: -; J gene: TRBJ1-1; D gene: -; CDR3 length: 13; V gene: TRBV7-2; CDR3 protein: CASSGRGNTEAFF; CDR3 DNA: TGTGCCAGCAGCGGCCGGGGGAACACTGAAGCTTTCTTT
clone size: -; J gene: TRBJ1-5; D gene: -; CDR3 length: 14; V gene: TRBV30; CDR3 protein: CAWSRGPSNQPQHF; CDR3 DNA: TGTGCCTGGAGTAGGGGTCCCAGCAATCAGCCCCAGCATTTT
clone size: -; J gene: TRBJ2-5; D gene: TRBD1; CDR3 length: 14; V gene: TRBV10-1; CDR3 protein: CASSERDRVKTQYF; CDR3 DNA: TGCGCCAGCAGTGAAAGGGACAGGGTAAAGACCCAGTACTTC
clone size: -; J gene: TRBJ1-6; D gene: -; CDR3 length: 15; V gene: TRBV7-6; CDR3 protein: CASSLERGNNSPLHF; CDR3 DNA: TGTGCCAGCAGCTTAGAGAGGGGGAATAATTCACCCCTCCACTTT
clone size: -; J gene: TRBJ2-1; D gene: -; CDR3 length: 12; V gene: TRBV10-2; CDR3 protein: CASSDSANEQFF; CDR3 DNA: TGCGCCAGCAGTGACAGTGCCAATGAGCAGTTCTTC
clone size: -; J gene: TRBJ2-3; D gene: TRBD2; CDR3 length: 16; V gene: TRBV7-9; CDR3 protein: CASSFGLAGSTDTQYF; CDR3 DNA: TGTGCCAGCAGCTTCGGTCTAGCGGGGTCTACAGATACGCAGTATTTT
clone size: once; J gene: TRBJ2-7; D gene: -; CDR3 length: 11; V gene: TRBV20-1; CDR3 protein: CSASHNYEQYF; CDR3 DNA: TGCAGTGCTAGTCACAACTACGAGCAGTACTTC
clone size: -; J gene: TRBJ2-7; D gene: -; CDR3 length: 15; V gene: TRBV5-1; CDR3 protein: CASSLESGNAYEQYF; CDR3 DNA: TGCGCCAGCAGCCTCGAAAGCGGAAACGCCTACGAGCAGTACTTC
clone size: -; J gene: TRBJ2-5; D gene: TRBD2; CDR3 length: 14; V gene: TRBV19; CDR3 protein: CASSIGGEGVSQYF; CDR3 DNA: TGTGCCAGTAGTATAGGGGGGGAGGGAGTGTCCCAGTACTTC
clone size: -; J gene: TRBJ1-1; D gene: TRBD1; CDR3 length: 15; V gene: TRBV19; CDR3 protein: CASKHRDRGNTEAFF; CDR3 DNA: TGTGCCAGTAAGCACCGGGACAGGGGTAACACTGAAGCTTTCTTT
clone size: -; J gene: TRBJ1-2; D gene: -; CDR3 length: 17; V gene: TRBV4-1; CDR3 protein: CASSQGREGGTIYGYTF; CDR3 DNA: TGCGCCAGCAGCCAAGGAAGGGAAGGAGGAACCATCTATGGCTACACCTTC
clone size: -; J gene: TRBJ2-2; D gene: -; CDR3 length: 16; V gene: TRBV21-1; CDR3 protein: CATSGGPAEYTGELFF; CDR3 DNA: TGTGCCACCTCAGGGGGGCCGGCCGAGTACACCGGGGAGCTGTTTTTT
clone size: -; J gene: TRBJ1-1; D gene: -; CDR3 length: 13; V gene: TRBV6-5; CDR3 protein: CASSPGLNTEAFF; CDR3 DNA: TGTGCCAGCAGTCCAGGATTGAACACTGAAGCTTTCTTT
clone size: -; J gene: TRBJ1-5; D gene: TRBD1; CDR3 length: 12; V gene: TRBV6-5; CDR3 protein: CASDRDRGEKRF; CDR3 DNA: TGTGCCAGCGACCGGGACAGGGGAGAAAAAAGGTTT
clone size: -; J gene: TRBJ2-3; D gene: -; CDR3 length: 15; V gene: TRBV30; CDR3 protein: CAWSPRGIATDTQYF; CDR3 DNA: TGTGCCTGGAGTCCCCGAGGAATCGCCACAGATACGCAGTATTTT
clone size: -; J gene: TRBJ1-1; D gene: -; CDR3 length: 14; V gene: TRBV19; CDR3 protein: CASSHLSDTAEAFF; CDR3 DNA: TGTGCCAGTAGCCACCTTTCCGACACGGCTGAAGCTTTCTTT
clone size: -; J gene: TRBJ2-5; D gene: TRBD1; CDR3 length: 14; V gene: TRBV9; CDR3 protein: CASSRDRGGETQYF; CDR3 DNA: TGTGCCAGCAGCCGCGACAGGGGAGGCGAGACCCAGTACTTC
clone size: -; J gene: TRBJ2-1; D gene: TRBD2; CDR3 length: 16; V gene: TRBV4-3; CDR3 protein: CASSQMTGLAGNEQFF; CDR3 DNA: TGCGCCAGCAGCCAGATGACGGGACTAGCGGGGAATGAGCAGTTCTTC
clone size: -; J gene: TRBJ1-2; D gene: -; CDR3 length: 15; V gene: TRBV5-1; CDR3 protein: CASSLDGGVDYGYTF; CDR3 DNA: TGCGCCAGCAGCTTGGATGGCGGAGTTGACTATGGCTACACCTTC
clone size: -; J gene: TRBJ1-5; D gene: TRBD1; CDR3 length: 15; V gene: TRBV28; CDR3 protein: CASSLGDRTNQPQHF; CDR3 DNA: TGTGCCAGCAGTTTGGGGGACAGAACCAATCAGCCCCAGCATTTT
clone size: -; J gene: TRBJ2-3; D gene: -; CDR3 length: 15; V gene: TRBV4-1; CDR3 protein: CASSQEGGSTDTQYF; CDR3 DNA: TGCGCCAGCAGCCAAGAAGGGGGTAGCACAGATACGCAGTATTTT
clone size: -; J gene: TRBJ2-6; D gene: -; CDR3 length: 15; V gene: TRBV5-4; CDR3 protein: CASRDRYSGANVLTF; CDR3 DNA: TGTGCCAGCAGGGACAGATACTCTGGGGCCAACGTCCTGACTTTC
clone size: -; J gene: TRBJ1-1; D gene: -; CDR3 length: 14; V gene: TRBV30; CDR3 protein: CAWRSTGKGPEAFF; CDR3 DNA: TGTGCCTGGAGATCGACAGGAAAAGGCCCTGAAGCTTTCTTT
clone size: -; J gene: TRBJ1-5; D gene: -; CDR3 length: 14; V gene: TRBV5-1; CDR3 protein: CASSPLGGSQPQHF; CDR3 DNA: TGCGCCAGCAGCCCTCTGGGGGGATCTCAGCCCCAGCATTTT